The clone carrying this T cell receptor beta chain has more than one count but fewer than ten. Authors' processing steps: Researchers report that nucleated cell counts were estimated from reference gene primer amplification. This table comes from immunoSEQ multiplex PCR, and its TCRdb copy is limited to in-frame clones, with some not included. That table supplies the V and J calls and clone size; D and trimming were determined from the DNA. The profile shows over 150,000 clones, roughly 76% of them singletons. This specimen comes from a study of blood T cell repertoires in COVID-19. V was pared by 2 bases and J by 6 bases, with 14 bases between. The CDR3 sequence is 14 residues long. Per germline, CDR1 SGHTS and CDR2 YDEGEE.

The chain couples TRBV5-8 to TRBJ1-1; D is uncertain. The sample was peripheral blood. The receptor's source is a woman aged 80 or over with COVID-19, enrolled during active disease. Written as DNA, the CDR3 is TGTGCCAGCAGCTTACGGAGGGCCAGTTCTGAAGCTTTCTTT. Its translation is CASSLRRASSEAFF.